This T cell receptor (beta chain) was profiled in a study of human T cells and chemical hapten exposure. Study outcomes and limitations: Higher patch test scores went with higher counts of PT1 expanded TCRs.

TCRdb re-analysed the RACE reads in MiXCR, keeping a single row per CDR3 protein. The table has roughly 90,000 distinct CDR3 sequences, around 9.9% seen once; the top ten hold approximately 1%. Turning to this clonotype: Its specificity is unknown.

Time point described: patch test 3, about 24 weeks after DPC sensitization. Treatment meaning: therapeutic diphenylcyclopropenone sensitization with weekly scalp DPC. Each donor was an alopecia patient between 18 and 70 years of age who qualified for DPC. This CDR3 comprises 15 residues. V was trimmed by 8 bases and J by 4 bases, leaving 20 bases between them. Germline lookup yields CDR1 SGHVS and CDR2 FNYEAQ. The sequence came from a young woman with alopecia areata. Some clones in this sample may be carry-over from other donors' samples. The source material was whole blood, sampled in connection with sensitization to the hapten diphenylcyclopropenone (DPC). The rearrangement links TRBV7-6 to TRBJ2-5; D might be TRBD1 or TRBD2, each matching 5 bases. CDR3 loop: CASQKVAGTVETQYF. The CDR3 DNA is TGTGCCAGCCAAAAGGTGGCAGGGACGGTAGAGACCCAGTACTTC.